The sequence of this T cell receptor beta chain was determined in a study of technical replicates of blood from a handful of donors. Assay: immunoSEQ multiplex PCR; the TCRdb copy retains only in-frame clones and omits some. Of more than 95,000 clones in the sample, 95% were seen once. CDR1 and CDR2 (germline): SEHNR, FQNEAQ (reference sequence). This CDR3 is 14 amino acids long. V dropped 6 bases and J dropped 8; count of bases not matched to a gene: 11. Sequenced material: T cells isolated from PBMCs. V usage is TRBV7-9 and J usage is TRBJ1-2, with 8 positions matching TRBD1. The sequence was collected from a human donor in good health. CDR3 protein: CASSQTGTGNGYTF. DNA of the CDR3: TGTGCCAGCAGTCAAACCGGGACAGGAAACGGCTACACCTTC.